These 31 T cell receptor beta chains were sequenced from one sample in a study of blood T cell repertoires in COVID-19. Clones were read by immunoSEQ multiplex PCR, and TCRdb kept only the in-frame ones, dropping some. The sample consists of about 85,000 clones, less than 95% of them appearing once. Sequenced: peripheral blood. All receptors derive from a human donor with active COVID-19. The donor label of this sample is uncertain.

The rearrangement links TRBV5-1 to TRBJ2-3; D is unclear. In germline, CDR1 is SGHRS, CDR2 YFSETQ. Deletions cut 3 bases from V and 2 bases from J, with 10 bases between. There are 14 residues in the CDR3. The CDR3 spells CASSSSATTDTQYF. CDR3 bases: TGCGCCAGCAGCTCCAGTGCCACCACAGATACGCAGTATTTT.

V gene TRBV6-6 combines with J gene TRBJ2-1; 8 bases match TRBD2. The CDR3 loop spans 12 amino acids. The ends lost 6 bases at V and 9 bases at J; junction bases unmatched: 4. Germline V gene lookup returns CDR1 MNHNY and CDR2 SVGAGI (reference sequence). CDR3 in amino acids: CASSGGASEQFF. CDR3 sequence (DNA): TGTGCCAGCAGCGGGGGGGCGAGTGAGCAGTTCTTC.

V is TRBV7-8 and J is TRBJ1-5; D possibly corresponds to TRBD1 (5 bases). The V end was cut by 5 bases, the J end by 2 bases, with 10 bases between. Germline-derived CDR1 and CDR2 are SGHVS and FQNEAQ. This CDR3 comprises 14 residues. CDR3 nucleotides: TGTGCCAGCAGCCCCGGGGGGGGCAATCAGCCCCAGCATTTT. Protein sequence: CASSPGGGNQPQHF. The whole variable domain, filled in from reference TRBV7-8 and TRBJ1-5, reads GAGVSQSPRYKVAKRGQDVALRCDPISGHVSLFWYQQALGQGPEFLTYFQNEAQLDKSGLPSDRFFAERPEGSVSTLKIQRTQQEDSAVYLCASSPGGGNQPQHFGDGTRLSIL.

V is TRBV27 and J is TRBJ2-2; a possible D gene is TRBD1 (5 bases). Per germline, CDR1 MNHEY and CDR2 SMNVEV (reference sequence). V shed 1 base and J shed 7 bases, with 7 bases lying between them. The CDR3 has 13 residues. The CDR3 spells CASSLLGVGELFF. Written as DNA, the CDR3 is TGTGCCAGCAGTTTATTAGGGGTCGGGGAGCTGTTTTTT.

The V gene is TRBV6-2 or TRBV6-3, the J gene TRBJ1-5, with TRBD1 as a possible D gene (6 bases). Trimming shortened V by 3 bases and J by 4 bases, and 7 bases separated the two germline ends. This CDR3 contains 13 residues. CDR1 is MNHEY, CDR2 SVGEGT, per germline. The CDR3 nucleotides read TGTGCCAGCAGTTATCAGGGGAATCAGCCCCAGCATTTT. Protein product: CASSYQGNQPQHF.

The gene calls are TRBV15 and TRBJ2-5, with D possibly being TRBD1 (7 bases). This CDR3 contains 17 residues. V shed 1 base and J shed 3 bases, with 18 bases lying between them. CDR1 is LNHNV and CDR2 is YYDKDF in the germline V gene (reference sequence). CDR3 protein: CATSRVTAGGREETQYF. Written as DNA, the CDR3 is TGTGCCACCAGCAGAGTAACGGCAGGGGGGAGAGAAGAGACCCAGTACTTC.

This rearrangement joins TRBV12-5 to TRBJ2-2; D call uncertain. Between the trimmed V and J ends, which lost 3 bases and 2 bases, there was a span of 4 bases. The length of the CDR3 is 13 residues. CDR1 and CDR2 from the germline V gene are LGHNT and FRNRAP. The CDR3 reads CASGFYNTGELFF. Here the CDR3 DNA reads TGTGCTAGTGGTTTTTATAACACCGGGGAGCTGTTTTTT.

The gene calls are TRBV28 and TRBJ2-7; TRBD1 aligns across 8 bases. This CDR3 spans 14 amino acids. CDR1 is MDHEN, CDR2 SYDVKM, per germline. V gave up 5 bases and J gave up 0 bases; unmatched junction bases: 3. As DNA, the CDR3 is TGTGCCAGCAGTACGGGACAGGACTCCTACGAGCAGTACTTC. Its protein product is CASSTGQDSYEQYF.

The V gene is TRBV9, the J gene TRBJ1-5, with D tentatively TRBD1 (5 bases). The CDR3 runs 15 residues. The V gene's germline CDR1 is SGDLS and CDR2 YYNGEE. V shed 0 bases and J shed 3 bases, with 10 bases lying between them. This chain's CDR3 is CASSVAAGPNQPQHF. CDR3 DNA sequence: TGTGCCAGCAGCGTAGCAGCAGGGCCCAATCAGCCCCAGCATTTT.

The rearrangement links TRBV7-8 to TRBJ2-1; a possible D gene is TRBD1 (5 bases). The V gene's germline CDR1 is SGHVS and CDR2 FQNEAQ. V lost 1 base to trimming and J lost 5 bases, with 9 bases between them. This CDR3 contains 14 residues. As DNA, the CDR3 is TGTGCCAGCAGCTTAGAGGGGCTCGACAATGAGCAGTTCTTC. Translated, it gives CASSLEGLDNEQFF. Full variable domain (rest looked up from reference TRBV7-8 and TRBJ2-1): GAGVSQSPRYKVAKRGQDVALRCDPISGHVSLFWYQQALGQGPEFLTYFQNEAQLDKSGLPSDRFFAERPEGSVSTLKIQRTQQEDSAVYLCASSLEGLDNEQFFGPGTRLTVL.

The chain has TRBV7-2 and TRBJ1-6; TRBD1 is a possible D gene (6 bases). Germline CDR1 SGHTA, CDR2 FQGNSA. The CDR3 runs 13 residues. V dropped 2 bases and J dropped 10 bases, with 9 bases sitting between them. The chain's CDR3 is CASSLNRVSPLHF. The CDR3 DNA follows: TGTGCCAGCAGCTTAAACAGGGTCTCACCCCTCCACTTT.

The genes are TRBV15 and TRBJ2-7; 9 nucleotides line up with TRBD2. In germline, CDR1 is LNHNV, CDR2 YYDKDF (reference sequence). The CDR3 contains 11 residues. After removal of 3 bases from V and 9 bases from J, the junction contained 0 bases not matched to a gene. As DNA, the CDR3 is TGTGCCACCAGCAGTAGCGGGGGGCAGTACTTC. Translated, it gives CATSSSGGQYF.

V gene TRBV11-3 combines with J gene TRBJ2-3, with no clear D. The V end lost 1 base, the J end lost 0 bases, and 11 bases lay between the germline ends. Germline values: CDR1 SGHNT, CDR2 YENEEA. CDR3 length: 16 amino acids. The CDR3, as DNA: TGTGCCAGCAGCTTAGTTGCCGGTTCTAGCACAGATACGCAGTATTTT. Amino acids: CASSLVAGSSTDTQYF.

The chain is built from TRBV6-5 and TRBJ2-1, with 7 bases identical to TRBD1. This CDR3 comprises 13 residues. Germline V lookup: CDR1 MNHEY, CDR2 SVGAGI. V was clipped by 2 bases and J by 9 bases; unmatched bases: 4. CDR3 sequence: CASSYRDRAEQFF. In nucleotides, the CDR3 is TGTGCCAGCAGTTACCGAGACAGGGCTGAGCAGTTCTTC.

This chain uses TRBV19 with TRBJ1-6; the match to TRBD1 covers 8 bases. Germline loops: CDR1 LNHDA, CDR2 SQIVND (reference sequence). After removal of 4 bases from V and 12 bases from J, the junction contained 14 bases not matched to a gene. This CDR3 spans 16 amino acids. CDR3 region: CASSNFGRGQPLPLHF. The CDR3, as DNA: TGTGCCAGTAGTAATTTCGGCAGGGGGCAGCCCTTACCCCTCCACTTT. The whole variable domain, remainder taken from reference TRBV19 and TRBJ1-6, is DGGITQSPKYLFRKEGQNVTLSCEQNLNHDAMYWYRQDPGQGLRLIYYSQIVNDFQKGDIAEGYSVSREKKESFPLTVTSAQKNPTAFYLCASSNFGRGQPLPLHFGNGTRLTVT.

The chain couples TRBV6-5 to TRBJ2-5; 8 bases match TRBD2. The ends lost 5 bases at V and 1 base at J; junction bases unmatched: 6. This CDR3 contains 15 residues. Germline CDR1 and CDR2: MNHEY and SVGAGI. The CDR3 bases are TGTGCCAGCAGTCCGGGGGGGGCCCCCCAAGAGACCCAGTACTTC. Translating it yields CASSPGGAPQETQYF.

CDR3 in amino acids: CASSPMGQGSTDTQYF. DNA for the CDR3: TGTGCCAGCTCACCCATGGGACAGGGTAGCACAGATACGCAGTATTTT. The rearrangement joins TRBV18 to TRBJ2-3; TRBD1 agrees at 9 bases. After removal of 3 bases from V and 0 bases from J, the junction contained 4 bases not matched to a gene. The CDR3 extends over 16 amino acids. Per the germline V gene, CDR1 is KGHSH and CDR2 is LQKENI.

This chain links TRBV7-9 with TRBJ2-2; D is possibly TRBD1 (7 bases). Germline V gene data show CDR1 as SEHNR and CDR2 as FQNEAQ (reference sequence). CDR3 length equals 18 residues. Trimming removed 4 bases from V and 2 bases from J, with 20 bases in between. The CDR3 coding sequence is TGTGCCAGCAGCTGGGGAGTGGAGGGGGCCGACAACACCGGGGAGCTGTTTTTT. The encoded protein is CASSWGVEGADNTGELFF. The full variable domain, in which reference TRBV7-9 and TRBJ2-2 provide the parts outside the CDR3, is DTGVSQNPRHKITKRGQNVTFRCDPISEHNRLYWYRQTLGQGPEFLTYFQNEAQLEKSRLLSDRFSAERPKGSFSTLEIQRTEQGDSAMYLCASSWGVEGADNTGELFFGEGSRLTVL.

The CDR3 DNA follows: TGTGCCAGCAGGGGGGTAGCGGGGGCGAAGTATTTT. It codes for CASRGVAGAKYF. The chain joins TRBV2 to TRBJ2-3, with 9 bases that match TRBD2. The CDR3 is 12 residues long. The J segment lost 13 bases and the V segment lost 6 bases, leaving 8 bases of the junction unmatched. The V gene's germline CDR1 is SNHLY and CDR2 FYNNEI.

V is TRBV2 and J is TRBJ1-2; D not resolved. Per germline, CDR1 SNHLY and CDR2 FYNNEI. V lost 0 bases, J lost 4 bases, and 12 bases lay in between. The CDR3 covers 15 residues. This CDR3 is CASSEAIGVGYGYTF. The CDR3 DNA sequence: TGTGCCAGCAGTGAAGCAATCGGGGTTGGCTATGGCTACACCTTC.

The CDR3 loop reads CASSLDQTGTHYEQYF. In nucleotides, the CDR3 is TGTGCCAGCAGTTTAGATCAGACAGGCACTCACTACGAGCAGTACTTC. The genes are TRBV28 and TRBJ2-7; D perhaps matches TRBD1 (6 bases). The germline V and J ends were trimmed by 2 bases and 3 bases, with 17 bases remaining between them. The germline V gene has CDR1 MDHEN and CDR2 SYDVKM. The CDR3 has 16 amino acids. The full variable domain, in which reference TRBV28 and TRBJ2-7 provide the parts outside the CDR3, is DVKVTQSSRYLVKRTGEKVFLECVQDMDHENMFWYRQDPGLGLRLIYFSYDVKMKEKGDIPEGYSVSREKKERFSLILESASTNQTSMYLCASSLDQTGTHYEQYFGPGTRLTVT.

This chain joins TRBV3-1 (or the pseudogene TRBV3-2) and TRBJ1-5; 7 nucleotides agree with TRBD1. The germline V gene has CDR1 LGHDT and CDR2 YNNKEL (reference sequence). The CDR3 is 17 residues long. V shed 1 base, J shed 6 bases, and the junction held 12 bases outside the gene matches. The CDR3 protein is CASSQVPTPQGSQPQHF. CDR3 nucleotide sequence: TGTGCCAGCAGCCAAGTTCCCACCCCACAGGGGAGTCAGCCCCAGCATTTT.

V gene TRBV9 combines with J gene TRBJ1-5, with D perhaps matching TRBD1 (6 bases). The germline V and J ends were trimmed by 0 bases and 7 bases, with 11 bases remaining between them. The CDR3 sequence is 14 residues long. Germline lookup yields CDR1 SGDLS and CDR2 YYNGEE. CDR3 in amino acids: CASSVAGDTQPQHF. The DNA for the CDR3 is TGTGCCAGCAGCGTAGCAGGGGACACGCAGCCCCAGCATTTT.

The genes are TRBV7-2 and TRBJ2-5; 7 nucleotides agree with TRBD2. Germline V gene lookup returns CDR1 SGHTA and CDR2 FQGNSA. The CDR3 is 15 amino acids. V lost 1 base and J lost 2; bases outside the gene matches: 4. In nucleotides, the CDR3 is TGTGCCAGCAGCTTAGGGGGGGGACTGCAAGAGACCCAGTACTTC. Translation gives CASSLGGGLQETQYF.

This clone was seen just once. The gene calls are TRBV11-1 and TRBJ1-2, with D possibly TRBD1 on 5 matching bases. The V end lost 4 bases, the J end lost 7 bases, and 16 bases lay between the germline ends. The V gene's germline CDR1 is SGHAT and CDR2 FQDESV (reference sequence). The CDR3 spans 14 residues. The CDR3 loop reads CASSSPPQGGGYTF. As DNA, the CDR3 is TGTGCCAGCAGCTCCCCGCCCCAGGGAGGTGGCTACACCTTC. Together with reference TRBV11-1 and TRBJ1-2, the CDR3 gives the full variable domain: EAEVAQSPRYKITEKSQAVAFWCDPISGHATLYWYRQILGQGPELLVQFQDESVVDDSQLPKDRFSAERLKGVDSTLKIQPAELGDSAMYLCASSSPPQGGGYTFGSGTRLTVV.

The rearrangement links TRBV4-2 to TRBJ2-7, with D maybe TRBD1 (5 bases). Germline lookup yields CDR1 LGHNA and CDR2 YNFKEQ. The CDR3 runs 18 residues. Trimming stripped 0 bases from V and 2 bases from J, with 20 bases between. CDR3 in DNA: TGTGCCAGCAGCCAAGATCCCCCGACAGTATTGCGACCCTACGAGCAGTACTTC. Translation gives CASSQDPPTVLRPYEQYF.

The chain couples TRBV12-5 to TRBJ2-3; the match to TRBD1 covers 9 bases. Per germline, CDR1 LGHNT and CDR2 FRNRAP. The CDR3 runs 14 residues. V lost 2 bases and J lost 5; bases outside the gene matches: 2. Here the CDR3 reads CASGLSGQGDTQYF. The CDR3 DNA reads TGTGCTAGTGGTTTGTCGGGACAGGGAGATACGCAGTATTTT. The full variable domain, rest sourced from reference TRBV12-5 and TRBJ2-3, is DARVTQTPRHKVTEMGQEVTMRCQPILGHNTVFWYRQTMMQGLELLAYFRNRAPLDDSGMPKDRFSAEMPDATLATLKIQPSEPRDSAVYFCASGLSGQGDTQYFGPGTRLTVL.

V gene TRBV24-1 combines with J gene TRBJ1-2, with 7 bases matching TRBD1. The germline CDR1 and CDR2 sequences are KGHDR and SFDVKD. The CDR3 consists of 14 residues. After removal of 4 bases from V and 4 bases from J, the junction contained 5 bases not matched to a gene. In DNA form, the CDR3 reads TGTGCCACCAGTGACCCCACAGGGGTCTATGGCTACACCTTC. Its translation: CATSDPTGVYGYTF.

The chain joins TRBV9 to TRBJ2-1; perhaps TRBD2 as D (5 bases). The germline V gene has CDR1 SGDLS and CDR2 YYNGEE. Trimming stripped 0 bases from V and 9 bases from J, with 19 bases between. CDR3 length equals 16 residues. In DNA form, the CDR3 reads TGTGCCAGCAGCGTAGAGGGAACTAGTTGGCGTAGTGAGCAGTTCTTC. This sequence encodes CASSVEGTSWRSEQFF.

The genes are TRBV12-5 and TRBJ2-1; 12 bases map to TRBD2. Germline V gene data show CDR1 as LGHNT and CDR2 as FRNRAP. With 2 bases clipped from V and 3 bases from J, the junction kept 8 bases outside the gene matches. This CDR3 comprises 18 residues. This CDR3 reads CASGLSGLAGGLYNEQFF. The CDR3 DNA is TGTGCTAGTGGTTTGTCTGGGCTAGCGGGGGGGCTCTACAATGAGCAGTTCTTC.

The CDR3 DNA follows: TGTGCCAGCTGGGACACAGCGACCTCCGAGCAGTACTTC. Translated, it gives CASWDTATSEQYF. The J gene is TRBJ2-7, the V gene TRBV6-5, with D tentatively TRBD1 (6 bases). Trimming cost V 8 bases and J 6 bases, with 17 bases left between them. Germline lookup yields CDR1 MNHEY and CDR2 SVGAGI. The CDR3 has 13 amino acids.